Listed below are T cell receptor beta chains from one sample, sequenced in a study of shared clonotypes between healthy human individuals. Clones were sequenced by immunoSEQ multiplex PCR, and TCRdb holds only the in-frame ones, with some missing. This sample has hundreds of thousands of clones; around 80% occur once, and the top ten carry approximately 12%. The sample comprised PBMCs. The receptors originated from a woman aged 40 to 50 in good health. Some clones in this sample may be carry-over from other donors' samples. Each CDR3 is given without its conserved first and last residue. A row's size may be missing; if present it is once, few, many or a size class.

clone_size v_call cdr3_aa
once TRBV15 ATSRTGSLETQY
NA TRBV9 ASSKQTRELF
NA TRBV30 AWTPRGREGYNEQF
NA TRBV30 AWIPGLVYNEQF
NA TRBV7-2 ASSEGLAGAGEQF
NA TRBV5-1 ASSWEVQETQY
NA TRBV2 ASSEDGTGATDTQY
NA TRBV5-6 ASSSGSTNEQY
NA TRBV28 ASRPQPGAGEQY
NA TRBV2 ASSEVGGQINQPQH
NA TRBV5-1 ASSWTTGGFSYEQY